The 10 T cell receptor beta chains below all came from one sample that was sequenced in a study of early T cells in non-severe SARS-CoV-2 infection. In TCRdb, the 5' RACE reads were re-called with MiXCR into one record per CDR3 protein. The sample lists about 81,000 distinct CDR3 sequences; around 6% were seen once. Sequences were obtained from whole blood. Receptors originate from an adult who was a healthcare worker with PCR-confirmed SARS-CoV-2 infection or an uninfected control (not recorded which).

The chain carries TRBV4-2 and TRBJ2-7; TRBD2 matches 7 bases. The CDR3 consists of 14 residues. Germline-derived CDR1 and CDR2 are LGHNA and YNFKEQ. With V trimmed by 8 bases and J by 0 bases, 7 bases remained unmatched. The chain's CDR3 is CASLSGSHSYEQYF. The CDR3 DNA reads TGTGCCAGCCTTAGCGGGTCCCACTCCTACGAGCAGTACTTC.

This clonotype has at least ten counts. The chain joins TRBV2 to TRBJ2-2; D is unresolved. V gave up 0 bases and J gave up 0 bases, with 2 bases separating them. The CDR3 has 14 residues. Germline CDR1 SNHLY, CDR2 FYNNEI. The CDR3 DNA is TGTGCCAGCAGTGAAGCCGCGAACACCGGGGAGCTGTTTTTT. It encodes CASSEAANTGELFF.

This sequence joins TRBV30 and TRBJ2-7; the D gene is possibly TRBD2 (6 bases). The CDR3 consists of 11 residues. The V end lost 8 bases, the J end lost 7 bases, and 15 bases lay between the germline ends. Germline CDR1 is GTSNPN and CDR2 is SVGIG (reference sequence). Here the CDR3 reads CAGAGTDEQYF. CDR3 in DNA: TGTGCCGGGGCGGGGACGGATGAGCAGTACTTC.

This clonotype was counted between two and nine times. Here the CDR3 reads CAIRQGAMTDTQYF. The DNA for the CDR3 is TGTGCCATCCGGCAGGGGGCAATGACAGATACGCAGTATTTT. The J gene is TRBJ2-3, the V gene TRBV10-3; 8 nucleotides align to TRBD1. CDR3 length equals 14 residues. V lost 8 bases and J lost 3; bases outside the gene matches: 7. CDR1 ENHRY and CDR2 SYGVKD come from the germline V gene.

This clonotype was seen repeatedly, ten times or more. One end of the junction is discordant with germline, which a read error may explain. This chain joins TRBV7-2 and TRBJ1-2; 9 nucleotides match TRBD1. The CDR3 loop spans 12 amino acids. From germline, CDR1 is SGHTA and CDR2 FQGNSA. Here the CDR3 reads CASSWSGTGFVF. The DNA for the CDR3 is TGTGCCAGCAGCTGGTCCGGGACAGGGTTTGTCTTC.

This clonotype was seen a few times. This sequence joins TRBV27 and TRBJ2-5, with D tentatively TRBD1 (6 bases). This CDR3 comprises 16 residues. V was pared by 3 bases and J by 2 bases, with 16 bases between. Germline loops: CDR1 MNHEY, CDR2 SMNVEV (reference sequence). DNA of the CDR3: TGTGCCAGCAGTTTTGCAGGGGCGCGAATTCAAGAGACCCAGTACTTC. Protein: CASSFAGARIQETQYF.

This clonotype was counted many times. The rearrangement links TRBV11-2 to TRBJ2-3, with D perhaps matching TRBD1 or TRBD2 (6 bases each). The CDR3 has 15 residues. Germline loops: CDR1 SGHAT, CDR2 FQNNGV. Trimming removed 2 bases at V and 0 bases at J, with 9 bases between. Written as DNA, the CDR3 is TGTGCCAGCAGCTTACAGGGGACTAGCACAGATACGCAGTATTTT. It encodes CASSLQGTSTDTQYF.

This clonotype was observed a few times. The chain carries TRBV7-2 and TRBJ1-4; TRBD1 agrees at 9 bases. The CDR3 extends over 14 amino acids. The junction had 8 bases not matched to a gene; V was cut back by 7 bases and J by 8 bases. Germline V gene lookup returns CDR1 SGHTA and CDR2 FQGNSA. The CDR3 sequence is CASKGQGFSEKLFF. The CDR3 DNA follows: TGTGCCAGCAAGGGACAGGGTTTTAGCGAAAAACTGTTTTTT.

This clonotype was observed many times. This CDR3 reads CSVELGARGYTF. CDR3 nucleotides: TGCAGCGTTGAATTGGGGGCTAGGGGCTACACCTTC. The chain recombines TRBV29-1 with TRBJ1-2, with D perhaps matching TRBD1 (6 bases). V lost 2 bases and J 8 bases, leaving 12 bases between the germline ends. Germline V gene data show CDR1 as SQVTM and CDR2 as ANQGSEA. This CDR3 is built from 12 residues. Supplemented by reference TRBV29-1 and TRBJ1-2, the full variable domain reads SAVISQKPSRDICQRGTSLTIQCQVDSQVTMMFWYRQQPGQSLTLIATANQGSEATYESGFVIDKFPISRPNLTFSTLTVSNMSPEDSSIYLCSVELGARGYTFGSGTRLTVV.

As for this clonotype: One end of the junction varies from germline; a read error may be responsible. This chain uses TRBV7-2 with TRBJ2-2, with 9 bases lining up with TRBD2. Per the germline V gene, CDR1 is SGHTA and CDR2 is FQGNSA. The CDR3 extends over 15 amino acids. The CDR3 sequence is CACSPVAGATGELFF. The CDR3 nucleotides are TGTGCCTGCAGCCCGGTAGCGGGAGCTACCGGGGAGCTGTTTTTT.